This TCR beta chain comes out of a study of cytomegalovirus exposure and HLA in healthy donors. Primers included in the PCR were 60 Vbeta and 13 Jbeta primers. The method was immunoSEQ multiplex PCR; TCRdb's version includes in-frame clones alone and lacks a portion of them. The sample has 110,000 to 150,000 clones, roughly three quarters seen once. Trimming pared 0 bases from V and 8 bases from J, leaving 17 bases between. The CDR3 is made up of 16 amino acids. Germline CDR1 SGDLS, CDR2 YYNGEE. Healthy people donating bone marrow made up the donors. This receptor was identified in a female donor in good health and CMV-seronegative. Sequenced material: PBMCs. V usage is TRBV9 and J usage is TRBJ1-4; D is undetermined. The CDR3, as DNA: TGTGCCAGCAGCGTAGGGGTCGGAGGCCCCGGAGAAAAACTGTTTTTT. Residues: CASSVGVGGPGEKLFF.